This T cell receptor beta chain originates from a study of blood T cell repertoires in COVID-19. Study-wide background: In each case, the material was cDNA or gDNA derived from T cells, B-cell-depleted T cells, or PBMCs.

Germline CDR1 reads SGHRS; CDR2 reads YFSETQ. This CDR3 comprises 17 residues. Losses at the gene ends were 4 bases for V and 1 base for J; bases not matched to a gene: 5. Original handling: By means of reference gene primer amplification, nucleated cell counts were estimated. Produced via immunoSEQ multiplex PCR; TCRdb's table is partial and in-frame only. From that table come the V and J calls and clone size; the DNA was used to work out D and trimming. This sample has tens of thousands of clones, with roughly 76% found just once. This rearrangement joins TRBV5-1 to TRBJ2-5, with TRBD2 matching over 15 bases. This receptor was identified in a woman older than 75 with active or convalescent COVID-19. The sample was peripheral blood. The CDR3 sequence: CASSTGTSGGFQETQYF. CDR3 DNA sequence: TGCGCCAGCAGCACAGGGACTAGCGGGGGGTTCCAAGAGACCCAGTACTTC.